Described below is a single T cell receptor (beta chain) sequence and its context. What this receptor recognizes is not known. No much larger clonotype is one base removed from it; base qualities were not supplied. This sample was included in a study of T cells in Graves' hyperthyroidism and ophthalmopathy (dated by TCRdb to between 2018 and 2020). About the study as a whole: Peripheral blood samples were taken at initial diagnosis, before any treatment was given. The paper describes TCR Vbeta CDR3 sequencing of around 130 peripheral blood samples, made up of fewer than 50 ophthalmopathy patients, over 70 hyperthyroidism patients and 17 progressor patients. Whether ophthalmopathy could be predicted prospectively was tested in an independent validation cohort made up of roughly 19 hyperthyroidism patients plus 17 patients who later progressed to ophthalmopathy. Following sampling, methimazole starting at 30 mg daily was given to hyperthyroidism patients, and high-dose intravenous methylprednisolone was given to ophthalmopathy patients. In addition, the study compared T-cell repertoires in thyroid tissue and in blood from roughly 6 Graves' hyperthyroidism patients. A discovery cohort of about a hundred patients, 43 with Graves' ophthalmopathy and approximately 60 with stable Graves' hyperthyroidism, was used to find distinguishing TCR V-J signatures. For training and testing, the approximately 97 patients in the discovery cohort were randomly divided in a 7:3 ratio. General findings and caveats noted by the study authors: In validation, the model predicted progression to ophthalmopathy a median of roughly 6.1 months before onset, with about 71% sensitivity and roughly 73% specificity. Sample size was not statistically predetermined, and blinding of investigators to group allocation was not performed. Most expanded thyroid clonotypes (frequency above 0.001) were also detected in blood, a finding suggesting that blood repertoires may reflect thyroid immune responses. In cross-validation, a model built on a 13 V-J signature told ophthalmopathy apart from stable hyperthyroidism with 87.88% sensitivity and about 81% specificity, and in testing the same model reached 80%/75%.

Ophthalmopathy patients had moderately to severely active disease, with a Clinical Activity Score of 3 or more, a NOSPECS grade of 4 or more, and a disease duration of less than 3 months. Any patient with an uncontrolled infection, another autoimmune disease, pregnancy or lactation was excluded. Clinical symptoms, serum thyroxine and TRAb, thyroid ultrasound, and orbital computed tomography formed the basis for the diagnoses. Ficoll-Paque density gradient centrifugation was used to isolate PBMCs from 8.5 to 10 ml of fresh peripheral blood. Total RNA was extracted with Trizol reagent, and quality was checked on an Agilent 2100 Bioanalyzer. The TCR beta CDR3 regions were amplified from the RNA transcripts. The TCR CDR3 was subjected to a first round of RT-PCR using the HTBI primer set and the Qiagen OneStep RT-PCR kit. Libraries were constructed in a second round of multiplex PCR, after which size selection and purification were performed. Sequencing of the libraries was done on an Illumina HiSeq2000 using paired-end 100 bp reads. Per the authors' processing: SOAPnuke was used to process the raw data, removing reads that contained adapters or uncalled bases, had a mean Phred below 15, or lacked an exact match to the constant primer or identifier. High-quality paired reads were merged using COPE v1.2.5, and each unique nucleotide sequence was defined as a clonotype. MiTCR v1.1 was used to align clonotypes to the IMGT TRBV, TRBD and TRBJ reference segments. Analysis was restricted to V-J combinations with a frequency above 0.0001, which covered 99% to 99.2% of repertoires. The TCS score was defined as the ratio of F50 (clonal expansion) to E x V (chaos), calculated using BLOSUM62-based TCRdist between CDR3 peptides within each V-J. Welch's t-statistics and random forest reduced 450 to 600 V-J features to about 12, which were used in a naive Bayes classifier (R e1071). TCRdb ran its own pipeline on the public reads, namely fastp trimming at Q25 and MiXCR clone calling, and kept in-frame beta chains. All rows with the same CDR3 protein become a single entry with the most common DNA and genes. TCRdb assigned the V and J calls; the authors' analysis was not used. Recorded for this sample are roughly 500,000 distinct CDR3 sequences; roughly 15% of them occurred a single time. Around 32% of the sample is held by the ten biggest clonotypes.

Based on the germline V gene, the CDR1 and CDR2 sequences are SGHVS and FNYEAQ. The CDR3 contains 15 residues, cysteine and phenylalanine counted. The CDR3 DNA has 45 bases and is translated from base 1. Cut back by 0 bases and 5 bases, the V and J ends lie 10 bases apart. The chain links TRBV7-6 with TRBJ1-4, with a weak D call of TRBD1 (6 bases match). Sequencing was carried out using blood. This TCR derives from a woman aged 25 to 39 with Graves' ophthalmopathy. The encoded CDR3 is CASSLAPQGNEKLFF. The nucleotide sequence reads TGTGCCAGCAGCTTAGCGCCACAGGGAAATGAAAAACTGTTTTTT.